The clone carrying this T cell receptor beta chain has more than one count but fewer than ten. What it binds is unknown. The V end lost 3 bases, the J end lost 2 bases, and 20 bases lay between the germline ends. CDR3 length equals 18 residues. Germline V gene data show CDR1 as KGHSH and CDR2 as LQKENI. The data are from a study of T-cell reconstitution after alpha-beta-depleted transplantation in children. Study-wide results and limits: Several hundred rapidly expanded clones from non-depleted graft cells reportedly supplied alpha-beta T cells about two months post-transplant. After transplant, high TCRbeta diversity at day 60 in some patients arose from surviving recipient T cells and thymic progenitors. When one year had passed after transplant, most T-cell counts and diversity came from newly produced T cells.

As it was prepared, the TCRbeta library received unique molecular identifiers. One entry per CDR3 protein results from TCRdb running MiXCR on the PCR reads. The sample lists 240,000 or so distinct CDR3 sequences, approximately 8% occurring once. The genes are TRBV18 and TRBJ1-5; no clear D. The input for sequencing was PBMCs, mostly from graft donor cells, taken 180 days after TCRalphabeta/CD19-depleted stem cell transplant. This receptor was identified in a male patient younger than 18 who had a stem cell transplant for acute lymphoblastic leukemia, so the T cells may come from the graft donor. The chain's CDR3 is CASSPSIPGRVGNQPQHF. CDR3 nucleotides: TGTGCCAGCTCACCCTCCATTCCGGGGAGGGTGGGCAATCAGCCCCAGCATTTT. Together with reference TRBV18 and TRBJ1-5, the CDR3 gives the full variable domain: NAGVMQNPRHLVRRRGQEARLRCSPMKGHSHVYWYRQLPEEGLKFMVYLQKENIIDESGMPKERFSAEFPKEGPSILRIQQVVRGDSAAYFCASSPSIPGRVGNQPQHFGDGTRLSIL.